Listed here are 7 T cell receptor beta chains from one sample, sequenced in a study of blood T cell repertoires in COVID-19. Libraries were prepared by immunoSEQ multiplex PCR; TCRdb keeps only in-frame clonotypes and omits some of them. The sample consists of roughly 170,000 clones, roughly 80% of them appearing once. Sequences were obtained from peripheral blood. These receptors all stem from a human donor in a cohort sampled during active COVID-19.

The genes are TRBV11-2 and TRBJ1-1; 11 positions match TRBD1. This CDR3 is 18 amino acids long. The V gene's germline CDR1 is SGHAT and CDR2 FQNNGV. Trimming removed 5 bases from V and 10 bases from J; junction bases left unmatched: 21. CDR3: CASSITPGTGGSLGGAFF. DNA of the CDR3: TGTGCCAGCAGCATCACTCCGGGGACAGGGGGTTCCCTGGGTGGAGCTTTCTTT.

The rearrangement uses TRBV2 and TRBJ2-7; D might be TRBD1 (5 bases). V was cut by 4 bases and J by 6 bases, with 13 bases left in between. The CDR3 has 13 amino acids. Per germline, CDR1 SNHLY and CDR2 FYNNEI. The CDR3 spells CASSGGRTGEQYF. The CDR3 DNA follows: TGTGCCAGCAGTGGGGGCAGGACCGGCGAGCAGTACTTC.

The rearrangement joins TRBV7-2 to TRBJ1-2; 8 bases match TRBD1. The trim removed 5 bases at V and 4 bases at J, leaving 6 bases unmatched. The CDR3 runs to 14 residues. CDR1 SGHTA and CDR2 FQGNSA come from the germline V gene. CDR3 DNA sequence: TGTGCCAGCAGCCCGGACAGGGTAGGCTATGGCTACACCTTC. This codes for CASSPDRVGYGYTF. The full variable domain, in which reference TRBV7-2 and TRBJ1-2 provide the parts outside the CDR3, is GAGVSQSPSNKVTEKGKDVELRCDPISGHTALYWYRQSLGQGLEFLIYFQGNSAPDKSGLPSDRFSAERTGGSVSTLTIQRTQQEDSAVYLCASSPDRVGYGYTFGSGTRLTVV.

The rearrangement uses TRBV19 and TRBJ2-5, with D perhaps matching TRBD2 (6 bases). CDR3 size: 14 residues. Germline V CDR1 and CDR2: LNHDA, SQIVND (reference sequence). V lost 6 bases and J 5 bases, leaving 16 bases between the germline ends. CDR3 protein: CASSPLTSMETQYF. The CDR3 DNA is TGTGCCAGTAGCCCACTTACTAGCATGGAGACCCAGTACTTC.

J is TRBJ2-1 and V is TRBV5-1, with 9 nucleotides matching TRBD1. The trim removed 0 bases at V and 3 bases at J, leaving 1 base unmatched. CDR1 and CDR2 (germline): SGHRS, YFSETQ. CDR3 size: 15 residues. As DNA, the CDR3 is TGCGCCAGCAGCTTGGTGGGACAGGGCTACAATGAGCAGTTCTTC. Translating gives CASSLVGQGYNEQFF.

For this clone: Other DNA sequences in the same sample also yield this CDR3. The chain recombines TRBV13 with TRBJ2-7, with 12 bases that match TRBD1. The CDR3 extends over 14 amino acids. CDR1 is PRHDT and CDR2 is FYEKMQ in the germline V gene (reference sequence). The junction had 4 bases not matched to a gene; V was cut back by 5 bases and J by 5 bases. The CDR3 DNA reads as TGTGCCAGCAGCCTCCGGGACAGGGGGCACGAGCAGTACTTC. Protein sequence: CASSLRDRGHEQYF.

The chain couples TRBV30 to TRBJ2-3; the match to TRBD2 covers 7 bases. Germline V lookup: CDR1 GTSNPN, CDR2 SVGIG (reference sequence). This CDR3 is built from 16 residues. The ends lost 1 base at V and 0 bases at J; junction bases unmatched: 7. As DNA, the CDR3 is TGTGCCTGGAGTGACGAGGCGGGGGTGAGCACAGATACGCAGTATTTT. Translation: CAWSDEAGVSTDTQYF.